Sequencing of this T cell receptor beta chain was carried out in a study of type 1 and type 2 diabetes patients (dated by TCRdb to 2016 to 2017). Background for the entire study: Recruited in China, the cohort was made up of nine type 1 diabetes patients, a few type 2 diabetes patients and 6 or 7 nondiabetic controls. Throughout the study, CD4 or CD8 MicroBeads on MACS columns were used to positively select CD4+ and CD8+ T cells from PBMCs. A total of roughly 20,000,000 paired-end reads was generated across the whole study. TCRbeta repertoires were profiled by high-throughput sequencing in the study to compare type 1 diabetes, type 2 diabetes and nondiabetic individuals. Type 2 diabetes patients served as a disease comparison group for the type 1 diabetes patients. Comparing approximately 21-cycle and approximately 23-cycle amplification showed similar V gene usage, suggesting similar primer efficiencies and random PCR bias. TCRbeta libraries were sequenced paired-end on Illumina HiSeq 2000 or MiSeq instruments. The paper as a whole reports these results and caveats: Type 2 diabetes and control samples had highly correlated V and J gene usage patterns, with an average between-sample correlation of roughly 0.97. The study groups were not matched for age and gender, which could bias interpretation. Type 2 diabetes patients had few highly-expanded CD4+ clones, median one, accounting for a median about 4% of reads. Since just a limited number of T2D and control samples were sequenced, some T1D-only HECs might also appear in more T2D or control samples. In both CD4+ and CD8+ T cells, type 2 diabetes repertoires were highly diverse and significantly more diverse than type 1 diabetes repertoires.

The reads were generated on an Illumina MiSeq. TCRbeta CDR3 amplification used genomic DNA from the sorted T cell subsets as template. The TCRbeta CDR3 region was amplified by multiplex PCR using 30 forward and 13 reverse primers. PCR products were purified with AMPure XP beads, then indices and adaptors were added in a second roughly 25-cycle PCR. Libraries were gel-purified using the QIAquick Gel Extraction Kit before sequencing. From the authors' description of their analysis: FLASH was used to merge the paired-end reads, and IgBLAST was used to align the reads to IMGT V, D and J germline references. After reads whose alignment identity to germline references fell below 70% were discarded, 10,000,000 or so reads remained study-wide. CDR3 boundaries, reading frame and productivity were assigned according to IMGT definitions. Highly-expanded clones were defined as clones at or above 1% of reads, and diversity was measured by normalized Shannon entropy. Group differences in Shannon entropy were tested with unpaired two-tailed t-tests. TCRdb trimmed public reads at Q25 via fastp, called clones via MiXCR and kept in-frame beta chains. Each entry merges the rows of one CDR3 protein and shows their most common DNA and genes. The V and J calls here are based on TCRdb, not the publication. The sample table shows 250,000 or so distinct CDR3 sequences, and around 47% are seen once. The ten largest clones capture about an eighth of the sample.

Standard classification criteria for type 1 or type 2 diabetes were met by all diabetic patients, and glucose and C-peptide were assessed by WHO-recommended methods. Donors were excluded if they had other autoimmune diseases or infections within the previous four weeks. Roughly 10 milliliters of peripheral blood were collected from each participant. LymphoPrep density separation was used to isolate PBMCs. Ends trimmed: V by 2 bases, J by 3 bases; bases unmatched to a gene: 21. From cysteine to phenylalanine, the CDR3 is 21 amino acids long. Of all the DNA, just the CDR3 is kept, 63 bases in frame from base 1. For CDR1 and CDR2, the germline V gene lists SGHVS and FQNEAQ. Notes on this clonotype: The antigen it binds to is not known. Base qualities are not at hand, and no much larger clone is one base apart.

Sequenced input: peripheral blood mononuclear cells (PBMCs). Here the chain combines TRBV7-8 and TRBJ2-2; 7 middle bases align to TRBD1. The TCR was taken from a man between 18 and 35 years old with type 2 diabetes. CDR3 protein: CASSLPGTASSFGRHTGELFF. The sequence in DNA is TGTGCCAGCAGCTTACCAGGGACAGCTTCTAGCTTCGGTCGGCACACCGGGGAGCTGTTTTTT.